The rows below give T cell receptor beta chains drawn from one sample of a study of OX40 agonist ivuxolimab in advanced cancers. The protocol was immunoSEQ multiplex PCR, while the TCRdb copy is restricted to in-frame clones and leaves out a portion. This sample has just under 55,000 clones, with 70% to 80% found just once. The starting material was CD4+ or CD8+ T cells sorted from blood, obtained in a trial of the OX40 agonist ivuxolimab. Source of these receptors: an adult with an advanced solid tumor such as melanoma, head and neck, liver or kidney cancer. Both conserved end residues are trimmed from each CDR3.

TRBV7-2,TRBJ2-3,ASSLRRGSTDTQY
TRBV19,TRBJ1-1,ASSILSTNTEAF
TRBV6-5,NA,ASFQGSSYEQY
TRBV14,TRBJ2-3,ASSHKSKGRTDTQY
TRBV7-2,TRBJ2-3,ASSSGQSSTDTQY
TRBV15,TRBJ2-7,ATSTSSGSSHEQY
TRBV6-1,TRBJ1-1,ASSYGPTEAF
TRBV19,TRBJ1-2,ASSIDGTGLSGYT
TRBV29-1,TRBJ2-2,SVFPGQNTGELF
TRBV5-6,TRBJ1-6,ASSLDHNSPLH
TRBV4-1,TRBJ2-7,ASSQDGAGGMEVEY
TRBV5-5,TRBJ2-1,ASSWGTFNEQF
TRBV4-2,TRBJ1-3,ASSQDPGWINTIY
TRBV11-2,TRBJ1-5,ASSLVPGQFNQPQH
TRBV30,TRBJ2-1,ACPGGRAGNEQF
TRBV19,TRBJ1-6,ASKTGFAYNSPLH
TRBV2,TRBJ1-5,ASSVSGGQQPQH
TRBV10-1,TRBJ1-1,ASSGQTNTEAF
TRBV5-5,TRBJ1-4,ASRVLWGAEKLF
TRBV11-3,TRBJ2-2,ASSLAHTGELF
TRBV19,TRBJ2-5,ASSQQYQETQY
TRBV29-1,TRBJ2-3,SVLAGITDTQY
TRBV5-1,TRBJ2-2,ASSLGTSGSRGELF
TRBV27,TRBJ1-5,ASRREEVGQAFNQPQH
TRBV19,TRBJ1-2,ASSIAGGSGYGYT
TRBV27,TRBJ1-1,ASSLRGSRAF
TRBV7-6,TRBJ2-1,ASSLTGGGYNEQF
TRBV6-5,TRBJ2-3,ASRGPRDTQY
TRBV6-1,TRBJ2-5,ASSETFGQGLGETQY
TRBV5-1,TRBJ2-3,ASSGGTGTDTQY
TRBV5-1,TRBJ1-2,ASSLGDSLAGYT
TRBV6-5,TRBJ1-1,ASSYRQGDGTEAF
TRBV30,TRBJ1-3,AWSLSLGNTIY
TRBV7-9,TRBJ2-1,ASSLGKGAGGNNEQF
TRBV9,TRBJ2-7,ASSWTPAYEQY
TRBV6-4,TRBJ2-6,ASTPTGGGTGANVLT
TRBV15,TRBJ2-4,ATSFPGQGAHPAKNIQY
TRBV9,TRBJ1-2,ASSVRSINGPISLTSYGYT
TRBV6-1,TRBJ1-1,ASRDRVNTEAF
TRBV19,TRBJ1-1,ASSPPGTGQAF
TRBV7-2,TRBJ2-3,ASSPRLAGSTDTQY
TRBV28,TRBJ1-2,ASSSGQGRSNYGYT
TRBV7-2,TRBJ1-2,ASSALQGIYGYT
TRBV2,TRBJ1-4,ASSEDRGPGEKLF
TRBV15,TRBJ1-1,ATSRERGITEAF
TRBV7-2,TRBJ2-1,ASSPRSRGTYNEQF